The present T cell receptor (beta chain) was sequenced within a study of vaccination effects on CD4 cells after COVID-19. With 6 bases removed from V and 5 bases from J, the gap between germline ends came to 16 bases. This CDR3 has 14 residues. Germline CDR1 and CDR2: LNHDA and SQIVND (reference sequence). Worth noting for this clone: Its specificity is not known.

Repertoires were generated with immunoSEQ multiplex PCR, while TCRdb's copy carries only in-frame clones and drops some. The profile shows approximately 61,000 clones, around 78% of them singletons. Antigen-specific CD4+ T cells were expanded (with viral peptide pools) by the ViraFEST assay ahead of sequencing. Subsequent to about 10 days of culture, CD4+ T cells were isolated. The vaccine given was either BNT162b2 or mRNA-1273, in two doses. A few million PBMC were seeded per well and grown in the presence of roughly 10 IU/ml IL-2 and roughly 9.9 ug/ml peptides. The chain carries TRBV19 and TRBJ2-5; D may match TRBD1 or TRBD2 (5 bases each). The receptor's source is a human donor who received a COVID-19 vaccine. This sample comprised CD4+ T cells from PBMCs cultured with HCoV-229E spike peptides, obtained after COVID-19 vaccination. The chain's CDR3 is CASRDPGTRETQYF. The CDR3 DNA follows: TGTGCCAGTAGAGACCCCGGGACCCGGGAGACCCAGTACTTC.